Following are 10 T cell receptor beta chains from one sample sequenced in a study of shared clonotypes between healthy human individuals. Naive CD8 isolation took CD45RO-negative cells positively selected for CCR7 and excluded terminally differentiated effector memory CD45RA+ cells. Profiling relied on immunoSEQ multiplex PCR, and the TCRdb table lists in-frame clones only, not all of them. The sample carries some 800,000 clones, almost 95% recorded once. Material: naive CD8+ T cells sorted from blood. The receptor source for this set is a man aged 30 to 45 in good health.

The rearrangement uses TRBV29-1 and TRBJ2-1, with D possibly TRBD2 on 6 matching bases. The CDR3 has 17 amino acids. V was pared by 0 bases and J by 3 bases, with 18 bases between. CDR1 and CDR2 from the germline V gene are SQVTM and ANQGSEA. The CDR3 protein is CSVEDLGTGQLYNEQFF. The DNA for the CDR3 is TGCAGCGTTGAAGATCTCGGGACTGGACAACTCTACAATGAGCAGTTCTTC.

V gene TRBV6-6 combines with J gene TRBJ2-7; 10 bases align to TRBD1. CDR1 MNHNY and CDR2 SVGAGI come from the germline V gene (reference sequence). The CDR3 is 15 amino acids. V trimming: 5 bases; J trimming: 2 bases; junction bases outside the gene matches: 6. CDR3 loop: CASSQPGQGTYEQYF. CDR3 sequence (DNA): TGTGCCAGCAGTCAACCGGGACAGGGGACCTACGAGCAGTACTTC.

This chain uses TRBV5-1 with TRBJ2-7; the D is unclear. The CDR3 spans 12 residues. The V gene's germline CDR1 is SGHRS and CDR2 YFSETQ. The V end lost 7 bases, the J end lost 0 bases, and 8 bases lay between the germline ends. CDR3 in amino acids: CASAGLSYEQYF. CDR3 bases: TGCGCCAGCGCAGGCCTCTCCTACGAGCAGTACTTC. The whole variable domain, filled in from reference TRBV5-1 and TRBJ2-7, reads KAGVTQTPRYLIKTRGQQVTLSCSPISGHRSVSWYQQTPGQGLQFLFEYFSETQRNKGNFPGRFSGRQFSNSRSEMNVSTLELGDSALYLCASAGLSYEQYFGPGTRLTVT.

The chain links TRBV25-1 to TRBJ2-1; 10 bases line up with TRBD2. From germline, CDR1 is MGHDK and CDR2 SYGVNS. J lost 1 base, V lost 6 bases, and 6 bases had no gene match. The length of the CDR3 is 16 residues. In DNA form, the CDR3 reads TGTGCCAGCAGCCCGACTAGCGGGCCATCCTACAATGAGCAGTTCTTC. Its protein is CASSPTSGPSYNEQFF.

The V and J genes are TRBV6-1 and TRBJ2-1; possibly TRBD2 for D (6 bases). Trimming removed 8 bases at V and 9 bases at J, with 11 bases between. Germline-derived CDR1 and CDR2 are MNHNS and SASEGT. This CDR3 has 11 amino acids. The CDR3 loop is CASSVGGEQFF. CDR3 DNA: TGTGCCAGCTCGGTGGGGGGTGAGCAGTTCTTC.

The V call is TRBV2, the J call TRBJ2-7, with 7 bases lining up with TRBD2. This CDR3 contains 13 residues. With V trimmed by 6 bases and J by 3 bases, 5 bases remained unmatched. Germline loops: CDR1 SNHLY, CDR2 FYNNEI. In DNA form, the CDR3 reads TGTGCCAGCAGAGCGGGACCGATCTACGAGCAGTACTTC. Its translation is CASRAGPIYEQYF.

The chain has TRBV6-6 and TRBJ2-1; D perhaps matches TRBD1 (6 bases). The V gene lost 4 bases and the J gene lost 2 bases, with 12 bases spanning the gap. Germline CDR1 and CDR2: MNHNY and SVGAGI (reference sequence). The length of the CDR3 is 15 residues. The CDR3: CASSFGTQTYNEQFF. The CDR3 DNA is TGTGCCAGCAGTTTTGGGACACAAACCTACAATGAGCAGTTCTTC.

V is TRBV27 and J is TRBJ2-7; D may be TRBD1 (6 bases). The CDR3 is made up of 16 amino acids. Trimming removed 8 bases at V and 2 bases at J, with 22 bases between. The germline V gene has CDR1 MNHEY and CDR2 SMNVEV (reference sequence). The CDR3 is CASAGSRAGDPYEQYF. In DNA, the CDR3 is TGTGCCAGCGCCGGCTCGAGGGCAGGGGACCCCTACGAGCAGTACTTC.

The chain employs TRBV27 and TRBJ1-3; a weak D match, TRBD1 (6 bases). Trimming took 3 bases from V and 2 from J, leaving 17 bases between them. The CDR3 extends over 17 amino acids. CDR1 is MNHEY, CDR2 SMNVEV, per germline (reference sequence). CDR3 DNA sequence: TGTGCCAGCAGTTTTCTCCCACCGGGGGCAGCTGGAAACACCATATATTTT. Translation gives CASSFLPPGAAGNTIYF.

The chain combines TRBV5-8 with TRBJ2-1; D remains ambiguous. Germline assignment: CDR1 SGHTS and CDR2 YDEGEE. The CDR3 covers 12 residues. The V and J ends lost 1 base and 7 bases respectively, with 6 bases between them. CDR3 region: CASSLRLNEQFF. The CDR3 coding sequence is TGTGCCAGCAGCTTGAGGCTTAATGAGCAGTTCTTC.